This T cell receptor beta chain was sequenced in a study of TIL therapy for anti-PD-1-resistant metastatic lung cancer. As for time point: pre-treatment sample, taken before nivolumab and TIL therapy. Patients were adults with stage 4 NSCLC. V gave up 7 bases and J gave up 7 bases; unmatched junction bases: 13. The CDR3 spans 15 residues. Germline-derived CDR1 and CDR2 are MDHEN and SYDVKM. The libraries were made with immunoSEQ v3. Survey-level samples got 1.5 million to 2.5 million read pairs; deep-level samples got roughly 5-6 million. TCRdb keeps only in-frame clones here, not all; method: immunoSEQ multiplex PCR. The sample records under 20,000 clones, 60% to 80% being singletons.

Sequencing was performed on blood, taken at baseline. V gene TRBV28 combines with J gene TRBJ2-1; the match to TRBD2 covers 7 bases. This sequence originates from a person aged 25 to 85 with non-small cell lung cancer. The CDR3 nucleotides are TGTGCCAGCATCAAGGCAGGACTAGGTGAGAATGAGCAGTTCTTC. Translated, it gives CASIKAGLGENEQFF.